This T cell receptor (beta chain) stems from a study of shared clonotypes between healthy human individuals. Clones were sequenced by immunoSEQ multiplex PCR, and TCRdb holds only the in-frame ones, with some missing. The sample has some 900,000 clones, over 75% seen once. The specimen was memory CD4+ T cells sorted from blood. Subset here: CD45RA-negative fraction. This sequence was found in a man between 18 and 35 years old in good health.

CDR3 sequence reads: CASSPDRLGVGNQPQHF. DNA for the CDR3: TGTGCCAGCTCACCCGACCGGTTGGGGGTTGGCAATCAGCCCCAGCATTTT. This chain links TRBV18 with TRBJ1-5, with D tentatively TRBD1 (5 bases). The germline V gene has CDR1 KGHSH and CDR2 LQKENI. This CDR3 comprises 17 residues. V was cut by 3 bases and J by 2 bases, with 17 bases left in between. The whole variable domain, filled in from reference TRBV18 and TRBJ1-5, reads NAGVMQNPRHLVRRRGQEARLRCSPMKGHSHVYWYRQLPEEGLKFMVYLQKENIIDESGMPKERFSAEFPKEGPSILRIQQVVRGDSAAYFCASSPDRLGVGNQPQHFGDGTRLSIL.